This T cell receptor (beta chain) appears in the sequencing data of a study of Ad26.COV2.S vaccination and SARS-CoV-2 variants. For the study at large: The study gave Ad26.COV2.S intramuscularly, once or twice 56 days apart.

Concerning this clone itself: The antigen is not known.

Notes on the study in general: A substantial breadth of spike-specific CD8+ and CD4+ T cell responses after vaccination has been reported.

Treatment: approximately 18 received Ad26.COV2.S at low or high dose, single or two shots; 5 received placebo; per-sample allocation not given. Specimens were obtained on day 63 following the first vaccine or placebo injection. The method was immunoSEQ multiplex PCR; TCRdb's version includes in-frame clones alone and lacks a portion of them. The sample shows 410,000 or so clones, 92% of them seen only once. There are 16 residues in the CDR3. Germline V CDR1 and CDR2: SGHTA, FQGNSA. The ends were cut back, 4 bases at V and 0 bases at J, with 13 bases in the middle. V gene TRBV7-2 combines with J gene TRBJ2-1; no definite D call. This receptor was obtained from a person aged 18-65 years who received the Ad26.COV2.S COVID-19 vaccine or a placebo. This sample comprised peripheral blood, obtained in a trial of Ad26.COV2.S vaccine versus placebo. CDR3: CASSSRTGSSYNEQFF. CDR3 DNA: TGTGCCAGCAGCTCGCGGACCGGAAGCTCCTACAATGAGCAGTTCTTC.